This T cell receptor beta chain was captured in a study of control samples from healthy donors and cancer patients. Using immunoSEQ multiplex PCR, the repertoire was profiled, and TCRdb retains in-frame clones only, with some absent. The sample contains 100,000 to 110,000 clones, roughly 87% of which appear only once. The CDR3 has 17 amino acids. Looked up from germline, CDR1 is SNHLY and CDR2 is FYNNEI. V shed 11 bases and J 2 bases; nucleotides not matched to a gene: 12. This clone came up once. The chain joins TRBV2 to TRBJ2-3; the match to TRBD2 covers 14 bases. Sequences were obtained from blood. The sequence was collected from a woman aged 45 to 65 in good health. This CDR3 reads CAGKRGLAGATTDTQYF. In DNA, the CDR3 is TGTGCCGGCAAGAGGGGACTAGCGGGGGCGACCACAGATACGCAGTATTTT.